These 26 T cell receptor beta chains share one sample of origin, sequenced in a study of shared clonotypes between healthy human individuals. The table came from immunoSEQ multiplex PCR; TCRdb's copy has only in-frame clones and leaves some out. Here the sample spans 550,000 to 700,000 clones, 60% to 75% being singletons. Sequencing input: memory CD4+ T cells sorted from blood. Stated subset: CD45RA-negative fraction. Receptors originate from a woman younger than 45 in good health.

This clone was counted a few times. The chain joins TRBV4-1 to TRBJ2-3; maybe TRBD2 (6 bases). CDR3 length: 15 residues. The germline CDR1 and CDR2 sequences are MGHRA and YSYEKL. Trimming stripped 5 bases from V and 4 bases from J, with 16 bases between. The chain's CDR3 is CASSILRGNSDTQYF. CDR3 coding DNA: TGCGCCAGCAGCATCCTTCGCGGGAATTCAGATACGCAGTATTTT.

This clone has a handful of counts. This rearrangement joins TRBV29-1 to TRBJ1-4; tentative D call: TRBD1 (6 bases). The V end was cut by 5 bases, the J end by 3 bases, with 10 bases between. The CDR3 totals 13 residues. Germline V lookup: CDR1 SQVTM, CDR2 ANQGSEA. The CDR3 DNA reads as TGCAGCGTTTGGGGGGGCGCTAATGAAAAACTGTTTTTT. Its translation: CSVWGGANEKLFF.

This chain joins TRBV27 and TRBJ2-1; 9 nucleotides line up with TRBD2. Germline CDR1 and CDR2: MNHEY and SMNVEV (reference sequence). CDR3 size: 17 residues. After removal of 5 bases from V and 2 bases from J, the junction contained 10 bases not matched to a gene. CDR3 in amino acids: CASSRNPAGGTYNEQFF. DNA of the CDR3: TGTGCCAGCAGTAGGAATCCAGCGGGAGGTACCTACAATGAGCAGTTCTTC.

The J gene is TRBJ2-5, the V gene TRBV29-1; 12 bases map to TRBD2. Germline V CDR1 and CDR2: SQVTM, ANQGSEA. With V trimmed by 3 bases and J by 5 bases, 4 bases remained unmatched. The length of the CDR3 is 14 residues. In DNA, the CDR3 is TGCAGCGTTGATCTAGCGGGAGGGGGGGAGACCCAGTACTTC. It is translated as CSVDLAGGGETQYF.

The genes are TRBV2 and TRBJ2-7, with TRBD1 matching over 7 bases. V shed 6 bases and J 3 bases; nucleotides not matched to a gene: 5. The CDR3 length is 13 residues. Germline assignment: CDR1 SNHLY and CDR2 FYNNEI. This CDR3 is CASRENRGYEQYF. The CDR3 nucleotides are TGTGCCAGCAGGGAAAACAGGGGCTACGAGCAGTACTTC.

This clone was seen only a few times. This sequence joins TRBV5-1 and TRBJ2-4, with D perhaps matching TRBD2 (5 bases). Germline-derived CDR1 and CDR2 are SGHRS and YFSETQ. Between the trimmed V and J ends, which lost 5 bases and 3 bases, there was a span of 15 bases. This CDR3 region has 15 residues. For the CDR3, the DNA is TGCGCCAGCAGTATTGACGGGAACAACAAAAACATTCAGTACTTC. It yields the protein CASSIDGNNKNIQYF.

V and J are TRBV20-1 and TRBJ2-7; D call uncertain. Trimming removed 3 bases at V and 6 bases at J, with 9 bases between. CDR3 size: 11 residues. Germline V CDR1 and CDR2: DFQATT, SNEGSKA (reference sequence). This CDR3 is CSASLLSEQYF. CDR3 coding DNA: TGCAGTGCTAGTCTTCTTTCCGAGCAGTACTTC.

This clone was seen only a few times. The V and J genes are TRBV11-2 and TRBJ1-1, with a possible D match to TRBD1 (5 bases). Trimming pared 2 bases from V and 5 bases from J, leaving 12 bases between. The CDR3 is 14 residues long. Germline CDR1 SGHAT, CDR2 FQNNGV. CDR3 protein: CASSLSQGDTEAFF. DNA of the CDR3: TGTGCCAGCAGCTTAAGCCAGGGCGATACTGAAGCTTTCTTT.

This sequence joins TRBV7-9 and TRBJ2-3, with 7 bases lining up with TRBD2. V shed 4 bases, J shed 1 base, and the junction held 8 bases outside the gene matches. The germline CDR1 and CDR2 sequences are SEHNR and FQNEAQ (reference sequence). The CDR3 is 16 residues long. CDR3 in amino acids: CASSSGRVLGTDTQYF. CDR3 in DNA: TGTGCCAGCAGCTCAGGGAGGGTTTTGGGCACAGATACGCAGTATTTT.

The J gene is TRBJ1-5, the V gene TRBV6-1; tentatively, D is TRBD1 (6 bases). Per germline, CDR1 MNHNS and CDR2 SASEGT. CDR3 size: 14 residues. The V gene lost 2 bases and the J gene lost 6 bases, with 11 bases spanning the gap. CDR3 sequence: CASSEMGAGQPQHF. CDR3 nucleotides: TGTGCCAGCAGTGAAATGGGGGCGGGTCAGCCCCAGCATTTT.

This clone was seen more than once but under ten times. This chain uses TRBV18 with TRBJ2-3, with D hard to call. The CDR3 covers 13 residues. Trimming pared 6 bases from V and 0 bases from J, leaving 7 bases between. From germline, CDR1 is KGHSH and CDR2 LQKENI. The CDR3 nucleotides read TGTGCCAGCTCCCAACAAAGCACAGATACGCAGTATTTT. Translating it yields CASSQQSTDTQYF. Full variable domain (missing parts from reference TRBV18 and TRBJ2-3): NAGVMQNPRHLVRRRGQEARLRCSPMKGHSHVYWYRQLPEEGLKFMVYLQKENIIDESGMPKERFSAEFPKEGPSILRIQQVVRGDSAAYFCASSQQSTDTQYFGPGTRLTVL.

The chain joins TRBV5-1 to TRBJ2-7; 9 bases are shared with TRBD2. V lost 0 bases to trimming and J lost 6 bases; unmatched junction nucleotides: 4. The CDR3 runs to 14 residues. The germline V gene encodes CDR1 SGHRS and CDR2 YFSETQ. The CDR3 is CASSLGTSALEQYF. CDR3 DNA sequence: TGCGCCAGCAGCTTGGGGACTAGCGCCCTCGAGCAGTACTTC.

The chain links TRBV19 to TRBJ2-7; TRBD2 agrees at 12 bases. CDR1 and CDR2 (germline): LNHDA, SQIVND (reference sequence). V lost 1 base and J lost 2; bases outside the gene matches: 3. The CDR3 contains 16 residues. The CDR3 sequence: CASSIVPSGRAYEQYF. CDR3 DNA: TGTGCCAGTAGTATAGTTCCTAGCGGGAGGGCCTACGAGCAGTACTTC.

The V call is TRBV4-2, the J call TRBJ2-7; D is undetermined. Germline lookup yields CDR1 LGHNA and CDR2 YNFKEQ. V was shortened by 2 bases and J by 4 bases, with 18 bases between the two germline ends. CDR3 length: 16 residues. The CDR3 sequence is CASSQLGENIPYEQYF. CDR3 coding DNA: TGTGCCAGCAGCCAACTGGGCGAGAACATTCCATACGAGCAGTACTTC.

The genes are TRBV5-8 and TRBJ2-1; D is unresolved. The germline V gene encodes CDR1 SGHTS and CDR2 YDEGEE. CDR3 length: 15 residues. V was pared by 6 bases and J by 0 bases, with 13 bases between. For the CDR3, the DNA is TGTGCCAGCACGACATCCTTGAGCTCCTACAATGAGCAGTTCTTC. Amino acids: CASTTSLSSYNEQFF.

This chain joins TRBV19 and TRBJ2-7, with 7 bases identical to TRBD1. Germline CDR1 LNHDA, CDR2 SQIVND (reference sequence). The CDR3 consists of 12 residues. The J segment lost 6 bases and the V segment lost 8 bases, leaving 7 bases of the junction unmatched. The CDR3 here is CASSDRVGEQYF. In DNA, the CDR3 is TGTGCCAGTTCTGACAGGGTAGGCGAGCAGTACTTC.

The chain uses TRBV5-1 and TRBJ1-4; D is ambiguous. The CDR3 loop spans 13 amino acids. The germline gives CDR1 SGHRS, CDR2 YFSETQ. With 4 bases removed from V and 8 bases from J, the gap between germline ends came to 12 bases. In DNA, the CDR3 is TGCGCCAGCAGCCTCGGCTCTCGGGAAAAACTGTTTTTT. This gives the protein CASSLGSREKLFF.

The DNA for the CDR3 is TGTGCCAGCACGGTTACACGCGTGAACGAGCAGTACTTC. Its translation is CASTVTRVNEQYF. This chain connects TRBV6-1 to TRBJ2-7; D is unclear. The germline CDR1 and CDR2 sequences are MNHNS and SASEGT. V was trimmed by 7 bases and J by 5 bases, leaving 15 bases between them. The CDR3 length is 13 residues.

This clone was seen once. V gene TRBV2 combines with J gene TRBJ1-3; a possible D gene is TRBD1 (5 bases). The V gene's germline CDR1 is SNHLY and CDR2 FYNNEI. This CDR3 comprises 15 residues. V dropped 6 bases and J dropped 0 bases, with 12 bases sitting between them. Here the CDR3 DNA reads TGTGCCAGCAGACCAGGGACCAGCTCTGGAAACACCATATATTTT. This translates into CASRPGTSSGNTIYF.

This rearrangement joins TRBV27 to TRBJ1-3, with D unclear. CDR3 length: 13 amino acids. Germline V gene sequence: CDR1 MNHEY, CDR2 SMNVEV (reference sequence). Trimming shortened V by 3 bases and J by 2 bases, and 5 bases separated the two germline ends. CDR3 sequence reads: CASSFDAGNTIYF. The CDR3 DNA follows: TGTGCCAGCAGTTTTGACGCTGGAAACACCATATATTTT.

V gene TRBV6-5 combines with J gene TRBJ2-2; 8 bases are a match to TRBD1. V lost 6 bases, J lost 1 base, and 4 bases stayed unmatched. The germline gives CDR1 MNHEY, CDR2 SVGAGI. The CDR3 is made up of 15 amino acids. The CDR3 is CASRLGTGNTGELFF. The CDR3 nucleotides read TGTGCCAGCAGACTCGGGACAGGGAACACCGGGGAGCTGTTTTTT.

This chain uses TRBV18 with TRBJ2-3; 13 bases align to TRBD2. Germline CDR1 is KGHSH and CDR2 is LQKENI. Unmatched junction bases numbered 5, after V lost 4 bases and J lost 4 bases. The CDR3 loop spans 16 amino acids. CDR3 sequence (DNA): TGTGCCAGCTCACAGGGACTAGCGGGACTGGCAGATACGCAGTATTTT. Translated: CASSQGLAGLADTQYF.

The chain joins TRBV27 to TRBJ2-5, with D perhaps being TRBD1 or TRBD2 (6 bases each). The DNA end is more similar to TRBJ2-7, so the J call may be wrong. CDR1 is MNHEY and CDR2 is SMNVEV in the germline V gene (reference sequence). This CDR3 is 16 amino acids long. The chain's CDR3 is CASSAGSWDKNYEQYF. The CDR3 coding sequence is TGTGCCAGCAGTGCGGGATCATGGGACAAGAACTACGAGCAGTACTTC.

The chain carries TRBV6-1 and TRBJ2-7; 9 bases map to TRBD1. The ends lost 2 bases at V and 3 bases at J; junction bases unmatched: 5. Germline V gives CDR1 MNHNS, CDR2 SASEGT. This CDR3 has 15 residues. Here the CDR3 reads CASSEIGQGRYEQYF. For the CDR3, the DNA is TGTGCCAGCAGTGAAATAGGACAGGGGCGCTACGAGCAGTACTTC.

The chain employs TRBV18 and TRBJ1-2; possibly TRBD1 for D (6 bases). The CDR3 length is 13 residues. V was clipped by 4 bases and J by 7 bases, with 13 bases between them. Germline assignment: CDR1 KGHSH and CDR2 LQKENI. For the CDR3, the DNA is TGTGCCAGCTCACTCGGGACATCATCTGGCTACACCTTC. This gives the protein CASSLGTSSGYTF.

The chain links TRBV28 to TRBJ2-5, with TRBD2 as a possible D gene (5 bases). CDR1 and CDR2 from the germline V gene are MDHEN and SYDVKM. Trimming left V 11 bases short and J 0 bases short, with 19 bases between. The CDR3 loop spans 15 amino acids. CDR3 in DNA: TGTGCCGTCCAAACGCTGGAGGTCGACCAAGAGACCCAGTACTTC. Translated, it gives CAVQTLEVDQETQYF.